Below, 27 T cell receptor beta chains from the same sample are listed, as sequenced in a study of T cell responses to AZD1222 COVID-19 vaccine. The data were produced by immunoSEQ multiplex PCR, yet TCRdb's version contains in-frame clones alone and is incomplete. The sample consists of around 130,000 clones, 85% to 95% of them appearing once. Sequences were derived from peripheral blood, sampled on day 0 of AZD1222 vaccination. All receptors come from an adult in good health.

This clone was seen just once. V is TRBV4-2 and J is TRBJ1-1; no clear D gene. The CDR3 is made up of 15 amino acids. The ends were cut back, 0 bases at V and 4 bases at J, with 12 bases in the middle. Germline CDR1 reads LGHNA; CDR2 reads YNFKEQ. CDR3 sequence: CASSQDKDLSTEAFF. CDR3 nucleotides: TGTGCCAGCAGCCAAGATAAGGACCTGTCCACTGAAGCTTTCTTT.

The rearrangement uses TRBV6-6 and TRBJ1-5; D may be TRBD1 (5 bases). This CDR3 is 19 amino acids long. Germline V gene lookup returns CDR1 MNHNY and CDR2 SVGAGI (reference sequence). Trimming removed 5 bases at V and 2 bases at J, with 25 bases between. DNA for the CDR3: TGTGCCAGCAGTCGATGGGCGAGGGGCTCAAAGGGTGGCAATCAGCCCCAGCATTTT. Residues: CASSRWARGSKGGNQPQHF.

The chain couples TRBV6-5 to TRBJ1-1; D possibly corresponds to TRBD1 (6 bases). Germline-derived CDR1 and CDR2 are MNHEY and SVGAGI. V was trimmed by 4 bases and J by 8 bases, leaving 17 bases between them. CDR3 size: 14 residues. The DNA of the CDR3 is TGTGCCAGCAGTTTGGACAGTAACGCTTTCGAAGCTTTCTTT. It translates to CASSLDSNAFEAFF.

The chain has TRBV5-1 and TRBJ1-2; 9 bases fit TRBD1. Germline V gene sequence: CDR1 SGHRS, CDR2 YFSETQ. The CDR3 spans 15 residues. After removal of 3 bases from V and 6 bases from J, the junction contained 9 bases not matched to a gene. CDR3 nucleotides: TGCGCCAGCAGCTCGGGACAGGGAGTAACTAATGGCTACACCTTC. Translated: CASSSGQGVTNGYTF.

CDR3: CASSPGLAESYEQYF. The CDR3 region has the DNA TGTGCCAGCTCACCGGGACTAGCGGAATCCTACGAGCAGTACTTC. The rearrangement uses TRBV18 and TRBJ2-7; 11 nucleotides line up with TRBD2. Germline V gene lookup returns CDR1 KGHSH and CDR2 LQKENI. V trimming: 3 bases; J trimming: 1 base; junction bases outside the gene matches: 2. This CDR3 is 15 amino acids long. Supplemented by reference TRBV18 and TRBJ2-7, the full variable domain reads NAGVMQNPRHLVRRRGQEARLRCSPMKGHSHVYWYRQLPEEGLKFMVYLQKENIIDESGMPKERFSAEFPKEGPSILRIQQVVRGDSAAYFCASSPGLAESYEQYFGPGTRLTVT.

The rearrangement uses TRBV18 and TRBJ2-1; D may be TRBD2 (5 bases). Trimming removed 2 bases from V and 9 bases from J, with 14 bases in between. There are 14 residues in the CDR3. From germline, CDR1 is KGHSH and CDR2 LQKENI. The CDR3, as DNA: TGTGCCAGCTCACCAAGAAGCAGCGCGGGTGAGCAGTTCTTC. It yields the protein CASSPRSSAGEQFF.

The chain couples TRBV15 to TRBJ1-2; tentative D call: TRBD1 (5 bases). Germline V gives CDR1 LNHNV, CDR2 YYDKDF (reference sequence). Between the trimmed V and J ends, which lost 3 bases and 7 bases, there was a span of 18 bases. The CDR3 is 15 residues long. The CDR3 is CATSSSGSGLPGYTF. CDR3 in DNA: TGTGCCACCAGCAGCTCAGGATCGGGACTTCCTGGCTACACCTTC.

The genes are TRBV13 and TRBJ1-1; a weak D match, TRBD1 (5 bases). CDR3 length equals 16 residues. V gave up 5 bases and J gave up 1 base, with 17 bases separating them. The V gene's germline CDR1 is PRHDT and CDR2 FYEKMQ (reference sequence). The CDR3 is CASSNLGGTRNTEAFF. DNA of the CDR3: TGTGCCAGCAGCAACCTCGGGGGGACGAGGAACACTGAAGCTTTCTTT.

The chain uses TRBV4-2 and TRBJ2-3; no definite D call. From germline, CDR1 is LGHNA and CDR2 YNFKEQ. Trimming removed 0 bases at V and 4 bases at J, with 20 bases between. The CDR3 covers 18 residues. In DNA form, the CDR3 reads TGTGCCAGCAGCCAAGAACCAACCGGGCCGCGGTTGGCAGATACGCAGTATTTT. It is translated as CASSQEPTGPRLADTQYF.

This clone showed up just a few times. The chain has TRBV27 and TRBJ1-2; D remains ambiguous. V lost 1 base and J lost 4, with 10 bases in between. The germline CDR1 and CDR2 sequences are MNHEY and SMNVEV (reference sequence). The CDR3 covers 14 residues. Written as DNA, the CDR3 is TGTGCCAGCAGTTTATACGGCAGTTTCTATGGCTACACCTTC. It encodes CASSLYGSFYGYTF.

The chain has TRBV28 and TRBJ1-2; TRBD1 aligns across 7 bases. The CDR3 length is 15 residues. The germline V gene encodes CDR1 MDHEN and CDR2 SYDVKM. J gave up 4 bases and V 4 bases, and 9 bases lay outside the gene matches. The CDR3 spells CASSSQGRGPYGYTF. DNA of the CDR3: TGTGCCAGCAGTTCACAGGGTAGGGGGCCCTATGGCTACACCTTC.

The chain recombines TRBV6-5 with TRBJ2-5, with 8 positions matching TRBD1. Trimming at V came to 4 bases and at J to 1 base, leaving 2 bases not matched to a gene. The CDR3 sequence is 14 residues long. Germline V lookup: CDR1 MNHEY, CDR2 SVGAGI. The CDR3 DNA follows: TGTGCCAGCAGTTGGGGACAGGCCCAAGAGACCCAGTACTTC. Translating gives CASSWGQAQETQYF.

The chain employs TRBV6-2 or TRBV6-3 and TRBJ2-5; 7 nucleotides match TRBD1. The ends lost 6 bases at V and 5 bases at J; junction bases unmatched: 12. Germline CDR1 reads MNHEY; CDR2 reads SVGEGT. The CDR3 is 15 residues long. The CDR3 sequence is CASSSPGQAGETQYF. In nucleotides, the CDR3 is TGTGCCAGCAGCAGCCCCGGACAGGCAGGGGAGACCCAGTACTTC.

This sequence joins TRBV7-8 and TRBJ1-1; 8 bases match TRBD1. Looked up from germline, CDR1 is SGHVS and CDR2 is FQNEAQ. This CDR3 is built from 13 residues. With V trimmed by 8 bases and J by 4 bases, 6 bases remained unmatched. CDR3 amino acids: CASGRQGSTEAFF. As DNA, the CDR3 is TGTGCCAGCGGCCGACAGGGGAGCACTGAAGCTTTCTTT.

The chain joins TRBV7-3 to TRBJ1-3, with D tentatively TRBD1 (5 bases). The V and J ends lost 2 bases and 3 bases respectively, with 11 bases between them. The germline gives CDR1 SGHTA, CDR2 FQGTGA. The CDR3 covers 15 residues. CDR3 coding DNA: TGTGCCAGCAGCTTAGACAATGGGGGTGGAAACACCATATATTTT. Encoded protein: CASSLDNGGGNTIYF.

V usage is TRBV18 and J usage is TRBJ1-2; 8 nucleotides line up with TRBD1. The J segment lost 4 bases and the V segment lost 5 bases, leaving 3 bases of the junction unmatched. Germline CDR1 KGHSH, CDR2 LQKENI. The CDR3 has 13 amino acids. CDR3 protein: CASSADRAYGYTF. CDR3 sequence (DNA): TGTGCCAGCTCAGCGGACAGGGCCTATGGCTACACCTTC.

V usage is TRBV7-9 and J usage is TRBJ1-2, with a possible D match to TRBD1 (5 bases). The CDR3 is 15 amino acids. CDR1 SEHNR and CDR2 FQNEAQ come from the germline V gene (reference sequence). V dropped 5 bases and J dropped 4 bases, with 17 bases sitting between them. CDR3 DNA sequence: TGTGCCAGCAGCGCGCGGGGCGAAGAACTCTATGGCTACACCTTC. Translated: CASSARGEELYGYTF.

The chain uses TRBV2 and TRBJ1-4; 7 bases match TRBD1. The germline V gene has CDR1 SNHLY and CDR2 FYNNEI. The V and J ends lost 8 bases and 4 bases, in that order; junction bases with no gene match: 10. The CDR3 has 15 amino acids. DNA for the CDR3: TGTGCCAGCTTGGAGCGGTACAGGGGTAATGAAAAACTGTTTTTT. Residues: CASLERYRGNEKLFF.

This rearrangement joins TRBV11-2 to TRBJ1-2, with 11 bases fitting TRBD1. Trimming cost V 5 bases and J 5 bases; bases outside gene matches: 10. CDR1 SGHAT and CDR2 FQNNGV come from the germline V gene. The CDR3 contains 16 residues. The CDR3 is CASSRPGTGGLYGYTF. In DNA form, the CDR3 reads TGTGCCAGCAGCCGGCCCGGGACAGGGGGTCTTTATGGCTACACCTTC.

The V call is TRBV4-1, the J call TRBJ1-2; D unresolved. Per germline, CDR1 MGHRA and CDR2 YSYEKL. V lost 2 bases and J lost 0, with 16 bases in between. The CDR3 consists of 17 residues. This chain's CDR3 is CASSQPNGPSANYGYTF. CDR3 DNA sequence: TGCGCCAGCAGCCAACCAAACGGACCGTCAGCTAACTATGGCTACACCTTC.

The chain recombines TRBV30 with TRBJ1-3; 7 nucleotides align to TRBD1. The CDR3 runs 13 residues. The ends lost 3 bases at V and 4 bases at J; junction bases unmatched: 3. Looked up from germline, CDR1 is GTSNPN and CDR2 is SVGIG (reference sequence). For the CDR3, the DNA is TGTGCCTGGAGGGGACAGCCGGGAAACACCATATATTTT. This gives the protein CAWRGQPGNTIYF. Using reference TRBV30 and TRBJ1-3 for the parts outside the CDR3, the full variable domain is SQTIHQWPATLVQPVGSPLSLECTVEGTSNPNLYWYRQAAGRGLQLLFYSVGIGQISSEVPQNLSASRPQDRQFILSSKKLLLSDSGFYLCAWRGQPGNTIYFGEGSWLTVV.

The rearrangement links TRBV12-3 or TRBV12-4 to TRBJ1-5, with D unclear. There are 12 residues in the CDR3. Trimming shortened V by 6 bases and J by 5 bases, and 8 bases separated the two germline ends. CDR3 nucleotides: TGTGCCAGCAGGGGTGGTGATCAGCCCCAGCATTTT. As protein: CASRGGDQPQHF.

The chain employs TRBV10-3 and TRBJ1-4; possibly TRBD1 for D (6 bases). V dropped 0 bases and J dropped 5 bases, with 10 bases sitting between them. CDR1 and CDR2 (germline): ENHRY, SYGVKD. The length of the CDR3 is 15 residues. The CDR3 region has the DNA TGTGCCATCAGTGAGTCGGGCAGGGGCAATGAAAAACTGTTTTTT. It specifies CAISESGRGNEKLFF.

This clone was found once. The chain has TRBV5-1 and TRBJ2-4; TRBD1 is a possible D gene (5 bases). Per germline, CDR1 SGHRS and CDR2 YFSETQ. Trimming pared 0 bases from V and 1 base from J, leaving 8 bases between. This CDR3 region has 15 residues. CDR3 sequence reads: CASSLVQGAKNIQYF. Here the CDR3 DNA reads TGCGCCAGCAGCTTGGTCCAGGGTGCCAAAAACATTCAGTACTTC.

This clone showed up just a few times. This sequence joins TRBV7-8 and TRBJ2-7, with 7 positions matching TRBD1. V was pared by 5 bases and J by 8 bases, with 9 bases of the junction left unmatched. Germline CDR1 is SGHVS and CDR2 is FQNEAQ. This CDR3 spans 13 amino acids. The CDR3: CASSPGQAPQQYF. The CDR3, as DNA: TGTGCCAGCAGCCCCGGACAGGCCCCACAGCAGTACTTC.

This clone came up once. The CDR3: CAISEAGTEAFF. The CDR3, as DNA: TGTGCCATCAGTGAGGCGGGTACTGAAGCTTTCTTT. V usage is TRBV10-3 and J usage is TRBJ1-1; D is unresolved. Germline lookup yields CDR1 ENHRY and CDR2 SYGVKD. This CDR3 is 12 amino acids long. V lost 2 bases and J 5 bases, leaving 6 bases between the germline ends.

This chain uses TRBV19 with TRBJ1-1, with D unresolved. Germline loops: CDR1 LNHDA, CDR2 SQIVND (reference sequence). V lost 3 bases and J lost 3, with 8 bases in between. The CDR3 is 13 amino acids. The CDR3 sequence: CASSIQRDTEAFF. Written as DNA, the CDR3 is TGTGCCAGTAGTATCCAGAGGGACACTGAAGCTTTCTTT.